This is a list of T cell receptor beta chains from one sample in a study of blood T cell repertoires in COVID-19. Method: immunoSEQ multiplex PCR; TCRdb's copy keeps in-frame clones and lacks some. The sample carries roughly 250,000 clones, around 81% recorded once. Sequenced sample: peripheral blood. All receptors derive from a woman aged 55-70 years with active or convalescent COVID-19. Both conserved end residues are part of each CDR3. D genes are given only for firm matches. A clone size is listed for some rows: how often the clone was seen (once, few, many), or a class if it is expanded.

clone_size j_call v_call d_call cdr3_aa cdr3_nt
few TRBJ1-1 TRBV18 NA CASSSDRWNTEAFF TGTGCCAGCTCAAGTGACAGATGGAACACTGAAGCTTTCTTT
NA TRBJ1-6 TRBV10-3 TRBD1 CATTQGVESNSPLHF TGTGCCACTACCCAGGGGGTAGAAAGTAATTCACCCCTCCACTTT
NA TRBJ1-4 TRBV2 NA CASSEGAGQSNEKLFF TGTGCCAGCAGTGAAGGGGCTGGGCAGAGTAATGAAAAACTGTTTTTT
few TRBJ2-1 TRBV30 TRBD2 CAWSPGLVDNEQFF TGTGCCTGGAGTCCGGGACTAGTAGACAATGAGCAGTTCTTC
NA TRBJ2-7 TRBV9 NA CASSVAGDLSF TGTGCCAGCAGCGTAGCCGGGGACTTGAGCTTC
once TRBJ2-3 TRBV9 NA CASSVGGFSTDTQYF TGTGCCAGCAGCGTAGGTGGCTTCAGCACAGATACGCAGTATTTT
NA TRBJ2-3 TRBV19 NA CASSKAGGVVTDTQYF TGTGCCAGTAGTAAAGCTGGCGGGGTCGTTACAGATACGCAGTATTTT
once TRBJ2-1 TRBV7-2 TRBD2 CASSFTSGRAYNEQFF TGTGCCAGCAGCTTTACTAGCGGGCGCGCCTACAATGAGCAGTTCTTC
NA TRBJ1-5 TRBV3-1/TRBV3-2 TRBD1 CASSQDYQGVPYSNQPQHF TGTGCCAGCAGCCAAGATTACCAGGGGGTTCCTTATAGCAATCAGCCCCAGCATTTT
NA TRBJ2-1 TRBV7-6 NA CASSLLPQGSPYNEQFF TGTGCCAGCAGCTTATTACCGCAGGGGTCCCCTTACAATGAGCAGTTCTTC
NA TRBJ2-7 TRBV19 TRBD2 CASSIAGGGSYEQYF TGTGCCAGTAGTATAGCGGGAGGGGGATCCTACGAGCAGTACTTC
NA TRBJ1-4 TRBV9 NA CASSGLSSNEKLFF TGTGCCAGCAGCGGGCTTTCTTCCAATGAAAAACTGTTTTTT
NA TRBJ2-7 TRBV5-1 NA CASSLDDSGLPPYEQYF TGCGCCAGCAGCTTGGATGATTCGGGACTTCCCCCTTACGAGCAGTACTTC
NA TRBJ2-7 TRBV20-1 NA CSASDGHGLYF TGCAGTGCTAGCGATGGACACGGGCTGTACTTC
NA TRBJ1-5 TRBV7-8 TRBD1 CASSKGTAKNQPQHF TGTGCCAGCAGCAAGGGGACAGCGAAAAATCAGCCCCAGCATTTT
few TRBJ1-2 TRBV19 TRBD1 CASSTLLTGSTYGYTF TGTGCCAGTAGTACTCTCCTGACAGGGAGTACCTATGGCTACACCTTC
NA TRBJ2-2 TRBV5-1 TRBD1 CASSLQGAGTGELFF TGCGCCAGCAGCTTGCAGGGGGCTGGCACCGGGGAGCTGTTTTTT
NA TRBJ1-2 TRBV19 TRBD1 CASRLGQGDYGYTF TGTGCCAGTAGATTGGGACAGGGTGACTATGGCTACACCTTC
once TRBJ1-1 TRBV6-5 NA CATTRAENTEAFF TGTGCCACTACCAGGGCAGAGAACACTGAAGCTTTCTTT
NA TRBJ1-2 TRBV25-1 NA CASTDSTAGYTF TGTGCCAGCACCGACAGTACCGCGGGCTACACCTTC
NA TRBJ2-1 TRBV9 NA CARSDMYNEQFF TGTGCCAGGAGCGACATGTACAATGAGCAGTTCTTC
once TRBJ2-7 TRBV5-5 TRBD2 CASSGTTVGLSGGAYYEQYF TGTGCCAGCAGCGGAACAACCGTGGGACTTAGCGGGGGGGCCTACTACGAGCAGTACTTC
NA TRBJ1-2 TRBV20-1 NA CSASPRTYGYTF TGCAGTGCTAGTCCCAGGACTTATGGCTACACCTTC
few TRBJ2-2 TRBV5-1 NA CASTLEVRSGELFF TGCGCCAGCACCCTTGAGGTGAGGTCCGGGGAGCTGTTTTTT
once TRBJ1-1 TRBV2 NA CASSPRANTEAFF TGTGCCAGCAGTCCCAGGGCGAACACTGAAGCTTTCTTT
NA TRBJ1-2 TRBV16 TRBD1 CASSRIDRGYGYTF TGTGCCAGCAGCCGGATCGACAGGGGCTATGGCTACACCTTC
NA TRBJ1-3 TRBV7-9 NA CASGKGDSGNTIYF TGTGCCAGCGGAAAGGGGGACTCTGGAAACACCATATATTTT
NA TRBJ1-5 TRBV29-1 NA CSVEDGRNQPQHF TGCAGCGTTGAGGACGGGAGGAATCAGCCCCAGCATTTT
NA TRBJ1-4 TRBV19 NA CASSMRGGREKLFF TGTGCCAGTAGTATGCGAGGGGGTCGGGAAAAACTGTTTTTT
NA TRBJ2-3 TRBV5-1 TRBD2 CASSLEELAGGVDTQYF TGCGCCAGCAGCCTTGAAGAACTAGCGGGGGGTGTAGATACGCAGTATTTT
NA TRBJ2-3 TRBV7-3 TRBD2 CASSPLGGGGDTQYF TGTGCCAGCAGCCCCCTCGGCGGGGGTGGGGATACGCAGTATTTT
NA TRBJ2-4 TRBV20-1 TRBD1 CSAGTGNIQYF TGCAGTGCTGGGACAGGGAACATTCAGTACTTC
NA TRBJ2-6 TRBV4-2 NA CASSPKTGGRTGANVLTF TGTGCCAGCAGCCCTAAAACCGGGGGGCGCACTGGGGCCAACGTCCTGACTTTC
NA TRBJ2-7 TRBV10-3 NA CAISRETAGEQYF TGTGCCATCAGCCGAGAGACCGCCGGGGAGCAGTACTTC
NA TRBJ2-1 TRBV2 TRBD2 CASSGSGGSWEQFF TGTGCCAGCAGTGGTAGCGGGGGATCATGGGAGCAGTTCTTC
once TRBJ2-1 TRBV27 TRBD2 CASRLAGVYNEQFF TGTGCCAGCAGACTAGCGGGGGTCTACAATGAGCAGTTCTTC
few TRBJ1-2 TRBV14 NA CASSPSGNYGYTF TGTGCCAGCAGCCCCTCAGGGAACTATGGCTACACCTTC
few TRBJ1-2 TRBV12-3/TRBV12-4 NA CASSGANYGYTF TGTGCCAGCAGCGGAGCTAACTATGGCTACACCTTC
once TRBJ1-4 TRBV9 NA CASSVGPGTNNEKLFF TGTGCCAGCAGCGTAGGTCCCGGGACAAATAATGAAAAACTGTTTTTT
NA TRBJ1-2 TRBV3-1/TRBV3-2 NA CASSPTSPGF TGTGCCAGCAGCCCGACAAGCCCCGGCTTT
NA TRBJ1-2 TRBV5-6 NA CASSPRRGNYGYTF TGTGCCAGCAGCCCCCGTAGAGGAAACTATGGCTACACCTTC
NA TRBJ1-6 TRBV18 NA CASSPRGRRSYNSPLHF TGTGCCAGCTCACCAAGGGGAAGGCGCTCCTATAATTCACCCCTCCACTTT
few TRBJ2-7 TRBV11-2 NA CASTSPLQEGPYF TGTGCCAGCACCTCCCCCTTACAGGAGGGTCCGTACTTC
NA TRBJ1-2 TRBV30 NA CAWSPASRDYGYTF TGTGCCTGGAGTCCGGCTAGTCGGGACTATGGCTACACCTTC
NA TRBJ2-5 TRBV7-3 TRBD1 CASSRNHAGGRETQYF TGTGCCAGCAGCCGGAACCACGCAGGGGGTAGAGAGACCCAGTACTTC
NA TRBJ1-5 TRBV18 NA CASSPERGNQPQHF TGTGCCAGCTCACCAGAGCGGGGGAATCAGCCCCAGCATTTT
NA TRBJ1-2 TRBV12-3/TRBV12-4 NA CASSPGHGYTF TGTGCCAGCAGCCCTGGGCATGGCTACACCTTC
NA TRBJ2-7 TRBV6-5 NA CASTRGGAGEQYF TGTGCCTCTACTAGGGGGGGCGCGGGCGAGCAGTACTTC